One and the same sample provided the 20 T cell receptor beta chains below, sequenced in a study of blood T cell repertoires in COVID-19 (dated by TCRdb to about 2020). Libraries were prepared through the immunoSEQ multiplex PCR assay. TCRdb mirrors the immuneACCESS table, restricted to in-frame sequences. Some clones are absent from its copies; in checked studies, under half trace to an unresolved V gene, and the reason for the others is unknown. This sample comprises around 300,000 clones, roughly 85% of them detected only once. 7.2% of the sample comes from the top ten. The sample comprised peripheral blood. The receptors derive from a human donor in a cohort sampled during active COVID-19.

The rearrangement links TRBV5-1 to TRBJ1-1; 7 bases agree with TRBD1. The CDR3 has 18 residues. Germline-derived CDR1 and CDR2 are SGHRS and YFSETQ. V lost 5 bases to trimming and J lost 0 bases; unmatched junction nucleotides: 16. CDR3 sequence reads: CASSGAPRGKFLNTEAFF. CDR3 nucleotides: TGCGCCAGCAGTGGGGCCCCCAGGGGGAAGTTTCTGAACACTGAAGCTTTCTTT. The full variable domain, with the rest looked up from reference TRBV5-1 and TRBJ1-1, is KAGVTQTPRYLIKTRGQQVTLSCSPISGHRSVSWYQQTPGQGLQFLFEYFSETQRNKGNFPGRFSGRQFSNSRSEMNVSTLELGDSALYLCASSGAPRGKFLNTEAFFGQGTRLTVV.

This rearrangement joins TRBV12-3 or TRBV12-4 to TRBJ1-2; 8 nucleotides match TRBD1. This CDR3 region has 13 residues. Trimming cost V 2 bases and J 6 bases; bases outside gene matches: 2. The CDR3 region has the DNA TGTGCCAGCAGTTTATCAGGGGGCCATGGCTACACCTTC. Protein product: CASSLSGGHGYTF.

The gene calls are TRBV4-1 and TRBJ2-1; 9 positions match TRBD2. With V trimmed by 2 bases and J by 8 bases, 13 bases remained unmatched. The germline CDR1 and CDR2 sequences are MGHRA and YSYEKL. The CDR3 sequence is 17 residues long. The chain's CDR3 is CASSQRLAGAPTYEQFF. The CDR3 coding sequence is TGCGCCAGCAGCCAACGCTTAGCGGGGGCCCCTACTTATGAGCAGTTCTTC.

The V call is TRBV5-1, the J call TRBJ2-1, with 7 bases lining up with TRBD2. The CDR3 runs to 16 residues. Germline lookup yields CDR1 SGHRS and CDR2 YFSETQ. V gave up 4 bases and J gave up 1 base; unmatched junction bases: 8. This CDR3 reads CASSPDGRGSYNEQFF. The CDR3 DNA follows: TGCGCCAGCAGCCCGGATGGGAGGGGTTCCTACAATGAGCAGTTCTTC.

V usage is TRBV30 and J usage is TRBJ1-1; 7 nucleotides line up with TRBD1. With 7 bases clipped from V and 1 base from J, the junction kept 9 bases outside the gene matches. The CDR3 loop spans 14 amino acids. Looked up from germline, CDR1 is GTSNPN and CDR2 is SVGIG (reference sequence). The chain's CDR3 is CASTRGQRNTEAFF. CDR3 in DNA: TGTGCCTCCACCCGGGGACAGAGGAACACTGAAGCTTTCTTT.

The chain couples TRBV7-8 to TRBJ2-5; 8 bases match TRBD1. Losses at the gene ends were 5 bases for V and 7 bases for J; bases not matched to a gene: 9. This CDR3 comprises 14 residues. From germline, CDR1 is SGHVS and CDR2 FQNEAQ. The CDR3 DNA reads TGTGCCAGCAGCACTTGGACAGGGAGCGGGACCCAGTACTTC. It codes for CASSTWTGSGTQYF.

This clone was detected only once. The chain carries TRBV5-7 and TRBJ2-3; TRBD2 agrees at 11 bases. TRBV5-7 is an ORF, and what it does is uncertain. The CDR3 loop spans 13 amino acids. The ends lost 7 bases at V and 3 bases at J; junction bases unmatched: 1. For the CDR3, the DNA is TGTGCCAGCTCTAGCGGGGGGACAGATACGCAGTATTTT. The encoded protein is CASSSGGTDTQYF.

The chain carries TRBV7-2 and TRBJ2-7, with TRBD1 matching 7 bases. Trimming took 5 bases from V and 6 from J; bases not matched to a gene: 7. This CDR3 spans 13 amino acids. Germline V CDR1 and CDR2: SGHTA, FQGNSA. The CDR3 coding sequence is TGTGCCAGCAGCCCCAGACAGGGTACCGAGCAGTACTTC. The encoded protein is CASSPRQGTEQYF.

The V gene is TRBV27, the J gene TRBJ1-1; 9 nucleotides align to TRBD1. J gave up 5 bases and V 4 bases, and 8 bases lay outside the gene matches. From germline, CDR1 is MNHEY and CDR2 SMNVEV (reference sequence). CDR3 size: 15 residues. CDR3: CASSSTGTGWTEAFF. Here the CDR3 DNA reads TGTGCCAGCAGTTCCACCGGGACAGGGTGGACTGAAGCTTTCTTT.

The chain has TRBV24-1 and TRBJ2-6, with TRBD1 identical over 8 bases. The CDR3 loop spans 17 amino acids. The junction had 5 bases not matched to a gene; V was cut back by 3 bases and J by 2 bases. Germline values: CDR1 KGHDR, CDR2 SFDVKD. In DNA form, the CDR3 reads TGTGCCACCAGTGATCCCGGACAGGGTCCTGGGGCCAACGTCCTGACTTTC. Its translation is CATSDPGQGPGANVLTF.

The chain has TRBV19 and TRBJ2-3; D may be TRBD1 (6 bases). Trimming took off 9 bases at V and 4 bases at J, with 17 bases between the two ends. This CDR3 spans 14 amino acids. Germline lookup yields CDR1 LNHDA and CDR2 SQIVND (reference sequence). CDR3 in DNA: TGTGCCAGCCAGTCAGGGGTATGGTCAGATACGCAGTATTTT. It is translated as CASQSGVWSDTQYF.

The chain combines TRBV24-1 with TRBJ2-2; a weak D match, TRBD2 (6 bases). Germline CDR1 KGHDR, CDR2 SFDVKD. V lost 6 bases to trimming and J lost 5 bases, with 12 bases between them. The CDR3 is made up of 14 amino acids. The CDR3 DNA reads TGTGCCACCAGTCTAGCGCTGAGTACCGGGGAGCTGTTTTTT. Residues: CATSLALSTGELFF.

The chain employs TRBV2 and TRBJ1-1, with no clear D. Germline values: CDR1 SNHLY, CDR2 FYNNEI. V dropped 6 bases and J dropped 5 bases, with 13 bases sitting between them. CDR3 length: 13 residues. DNA for the CDR3: TGTGCCAGCAGACGTCGACTTAGTACTGAAGCTTTCTTT. Translated, it gives CASRRRLSTEAFF.

The chain uses TRBV18 and TRBJ1-6; possible D gene TRBD1, 5 bases. Trimming took 4 bases from V and 5 from J, leaving 12 bases between them. The CDR3 runs to 15 residues. Germline CDR1 KGHSH, CDR2 LQKENI. The CDR3 DNA reads as TGTGCCAGCTCACGGGGGACTTCCGATAATTCACCCCTCCACTTT. Translating gives CASSRGTSDNSPLHF.

Only a few counts were recorded for this clone. This chain joins TRBV18 and TRBJ2-1, with D maybe TRBD2 (5 bases). Per germline, CDR1 KGHSH and CDR2 LQKENI. The CDR3 runs to 17 residues. V dropped 3 bases and J dropped 0 bases, with 15 bases sitting between them. The DNA of the CDR3 is TGTGCCAGCTCACCCATCGAGTTCGAGGGCTCCTACAATGAGCAGTTCTTC. Its translation is CASSPIEFEGSYNEQFF.

This sequence joins TRBV7-3 and TRBJ1-6; D perhaps matches TRBD1 (5 bases). CDR3 length equals 14 residues. CDR1 and CDR2 from the germline V gene are SGHTA and FQGTGA. V was cut by 4 bases and J by 3 bases, with 7 bases left in between. CDR3 sequence (DNA): TGTGCCAGCAGCTCAGGACACTATAATTCACCCCTCCACTTT. As protein: CASSSGHYNSPLHF.

The chain couples TRBV7-8 to TRBJ2-7; no firm D call. Deletions cut 1 base from V and 3 bases from J, with 16 bases between. Germline assignment: CDR1 SGHVS and CDR2 FQNEAQ. The CDR3 is 16 amino acids. CDR3 DNA sequence: TGTGCCAGCAGCTTAGTCGTTAGGCACGACAACTACGAGCAGTACTTC. Translation: CASSLVVRHDNYEQYF.

This chain joins TRBV4-2 and TRBJ1-2; 9 bases map to TRBD1. CDR3 size: 16 residues. V was pared by 2 bases and J by 2 bases, with 6 bases of the junction left unmatched. Germline lookup yields CDR1 LGHNA and CDR2 YNFKEQ. As DNA, the CDR3 is TGTGCCAGCAGCCAAAACGGGACAGGGTGGAACTATGGCTACACCTTC. The encoded protein is CASSQNGTGWNYGYTF.

V usage is TRBV5-6 and J usage is TRBJ1-6; perhaps TRBD1 as D (5 bases). The CDR3 spans 12 residues. The ends were cut back, 1 base at V and 10 bases at J, with 6 bases in the middle. Germline V gives CDR1 SGHDT, CDR2 YYEEEE. Written as DNA, the CDR3 is TGTGCCAGCAGCTTGCAGGGCTCACCCCTCCACTTT. It specifies CASSLQGSPLHF.

The rearrangement links TRBV5-1 to TRBJ2-7; 7 nucleotides line up with TRBD2. The CDR3 covers 11 residues. V trimming: 3 bases; J trimming: 7 bases; junction bases outside the gene matches: 1. CDR1 and CDR2 (germline): SGHRS, YFSETQ. The CDR3 loop reads CASSWGGEQYF. CDR3 in DNA: TGCGCCAGCAGCTGGGGGGGTGAGCAGTACTTC.